Below are 19 T cell receptor beta chains sequenced from a single sample in a study of blood T cell repertoires in COVID-19. Some clones are missing from TCRdb's copy, which holds only in-frame ones; the method was immunoSEQ multiplex PCR. The table records around 400,000 clones, roughly 80% of them present only once. The sequencing input was PBMCs or T cells enriched from blood (not recorded which). These TCRs come from a woman aged 45-59 years who had recovered from COVID-19.

The J gene is TRBJ1-2, the V gene TRBV6-6, with 8 bases aligning to TRBD1. The trim removed 2 bases at V and 6 bases at J, leaving 2 bases unmatched. CDR1 and CDR2 from the germline V gene are MNHNY and SVGAGI (reference sequence). The CDR3 is 13 amino acids. The CDR3 loop reads CASSYPGGDGYTF. The DNA of the CDR3 is TGTGCCAGCAGTTACCCAGGGGGCGATGGCTACACCTTC.

V gene TRBV9 combines with J gene TRBJ1-4, with TRBD1 matching over 7 bases. Trimming at V came to 3 bases and at J to 2 bases, leaving 4 bases not matched to a gene. The V gene's germline CDR1 is SGDLS and CDR2 YYNGEE. The CDR3 totals 15 residues. CDR3 sequence reads: CASSATGVTNEKLFF. The DNA of the CDR3 is TGTGCCAGCAGCGCCACAGGGGTCACTAATGAAAAACTGTTTTTT.

This rearrangement joins TRBV25-1 to TRBJ1-1, with D unclear. This CDR3 is 15 amino acids long. The germline V gene has CDR1 MGHDK and CDR2 SYGVNS. The V and J ends lost 6 bases and 0 bases respectively, with 14 bases between them. The CDR3 bases are TGTGCCAGCAGGTATACCGGACTGATGAACACTGAAGCTTTCTTT. Its protein product is CASRYTGLMNTEAFF.

V is TRBV9 and J is TRBJ1-1; D gene ambiguous. V lost 0 bases and J 0 bases, leaving 9 bases between the germline ends. The CDR3 spans 15 residues. Germline V gene lookup returns CDR1 SGDLS and CDR2 YYNGEE. The CDR3 here is CASSVGSGMNTEAFF. The DNA of the CDR3 is TGTGCCAGCAGCGTAGGATCGGGGATGAACACTGAAGCTTTCTTT.

This chain uses TRBV10-2 with TRBJ2-7, with a tentative D call TRBD1 (6 bases). Germline CDR1 is WSHSY and CDR2 is SAAADI. This CDR3 contains 13 residues. Between the trimmed V and J ends, which lost 4 bases and 4 bases, there was a span of 11 bases. CDR3 coding DNA: TGCGCCAGCAGTGCCACTAGGGGGTACGAGCAGTACTTC. It encodes CASSATRGYEQYF.

This chain uses TRBV19 with TRBJ1-2; D ambiguous. The CDR3 is made up of 14 amino acids. Trimming shortened V by 0 bases and J by 8 bases, and 13 bases separated the two germline ends. From germline, CDR1 is LNHDA and CDR2 SQIVND (reference sequence). The CDR3 spells CASSIEVGGRGYTF. The CDR3 nucleotides are TGTGCCAGTAGTATAGAAGTGGGAGGACGGGGCTACACCTTC.

The chain has TRBV18 and TRBJ2-7; D is undetermined. The CDR3 runs to 14 residues. V was trimmed by 8 bases and J by 6 bases, leaving 20 bases between them. Germline V gives CDR1 KGHSH, CDR2 LQKENI. The CDR3 region has the DNA TGTGCCAGCGCCCACCCCCCCCAGTCCCTCGAGCAGTACTTC. This translates into CASAHPPQSLEQYF.

This rearrangement joins TRBV4-2 to TRBJ1-1; 7 bases match TRBD1. Trimming removed 0 bases from V and 1 base from J; junction bases left unmatched: 2. Per the germline V gene, CDR1 is LGHNA and CDR2 is YNFKEQ. The CDR3 length is 15 residues. Written as DNA, the CDR3 is TGTGCCAGCAGCCAAGATTCAGGGGGGAACACTGAAGCTTTCTTT. It specifies CASSQDSGGNTEAFF.

The chain couples TRBV3-1 (or the pseudogene TRBV3-2) to TRBJ2-3, with 12 nucleotides matching TRBD2. The CDR3 loop spans 17 amino acids. J gave up 7 bases and V 1 base, and 9 bases lay outside the gene matches. Per the germline V gene, CDR1 is LGHDT and CDR2 is YNNKEL (reference sequence). Written as DNA, the CDR3 is TGTGCCAGCAGCCAAGCGGCTAGCGGGGGGGCGGGGAATACGCAGTATTTT. This encodes CASSQAASGGAGNTQYF.

The chain is built from TRBV7-9 and TRBJ1-2; no reliable D call. Deletions cut 5 bases from V and 5 bases from J, with 18 bases between. CDR3 size: 15 residues. Germline CDR1 is SEHNR and CDR2 is FQNEAQ (reference sequence). CDR3 DNA sequence: TGTGCCAGCAGCCCGGGATCGGGGTACCTATATGGCTACACCTTC. Its translation is CASSPGSGYLYGYTF.

V is TRBV19 and J is TRBJ1-5, with a weak D call TRBD1 (6 bases). The CDR3 sequence is 15 residues long. The V end lost 8 bases, the J end lost 5 bases, and 19 bases lay between the germline ends. CDR1 and CDR2 from the germline V gene are LNHDA and SQIVND (reference sequence). CDR3 loop: CASSGGGVGYQPQHF. The CDR3 DNA sequence: TGTGCCAGTTCGGGTGGGGGCGTGGGCTATCAGCCCCAGCATTTT.

This chain joins TRBV30 and TRBJ1-2, with TRBD1 matching over 7 bases. CDR3 length: 14 amino acids. The V segment lost 2 bases and the J segment 8 bases; nucleotides outside the gene matches: 11. The V gene's germline CDR1 is GTSNPN and CDR2 SVGIG (reference sequence). The CDR3 DNA reads TGTGCCTGGAGTTTTGAGGGGGCACCAGGAGGCTACACCTTC. This codes for CAWSFEGAPGGYTF.

V gene TRBV9 combines with J gene TRBJ1-1; D unresolved. The CDR3 length is 15 residues. V lost 0 bases and J 1 base, leaving 10 bases between the germline ends. Germline values: CDR1 SGDLS, CDR2 YYNGEE. The CDR3: CASSVGGVGNTEAFF. The CDR3 DNA follows: TGTGCCAGCAGCGTAGGCGGGGTAGGGAACACTGAAGCTTTCTTT.

V gene TRBV4-2 combines with J gene TRBJ2-7; D possibly corresponds to TRBD2 (6 bases). The germline V and J ends were trimmed by 2 bases and 6 bases, with 20 bases remaining between them. Germline V gene data show CDR1 as LGHNA and CDR2 as YNFKEQ. This CDR3 has 16 amino acids. DNA of the CDR3: TGTGCCAGCAGCCAACAGACTAGAACGGCGGTTCCCGAGCAGTACTTC. Encoded protein: CASSQQTRTAVPEQYF.

This clone was seen only a few times. V is TRBV5-4 and J is TRBJ1-2, with TRBD1 matching over 10 bases. In germline, CDR1 is SGHNT, CDR2 YYREEE (reference sequence). This CDR3 has 15 amino acids. The V gene end was trimmed by 4 bases and the J gene end by 5 bases; junction bases not matched to a gene: 8. As DNA, the CDR3 is TGTGCCAGCAGCGTGACAGGGGGCCCACTATATGGCTACACCTTC. This gives the protein CASSVTGGPLYGYTF.

This chain joins TRBV7-2 and TRBJ2-2, with a possible D match to TRBD1 (6 bases). Germline CDR1 and CDR2: SGHTA and FQGNSA. Trimming shortened V by 5 bases and J by 4 bases, and 8 bases separated the two germline ends. The length of the CDR3 is 13 residues. CDR3 coding DNA: TGTGCCAGCAGCCTCAGGGGCACCGGGGAGCTGTTTTTT. This translates into CASSLRGTGELFF. Variable domain in full (rest from reference TRBV7-2 and TRBJ2-2): GAGVSQSPSNKVTEKGKDVELRCDPISGHTALYWYRQSLGQGLEFLIYFQGNSAPDKSGLPSDRFSAERTGGSVSTLTIQRTQQEDSAVYLCASSLRGTGELFFGEGSRLTVL.

This chain uses TRBV13 with TRBJ2-3, with D tentatively TRBD1 (5 bases). Germline CDR1 is PRHDT and CDR2 is FYEKMQ (reference sequence). The ends were cut back, 0 bases at V and 6 bases at J, with 16 bases in the middle. This CDR3 is built from 16 residues. Here the CDR3 reads CASSLGQGALGDTQYF. The CDR3 DNA is TGTGCCAGCAGCTTAGGCCAGGGCGCCCTAGGCGATACGCAGTATTTT.

V is TRBV7-2 and J is TRBJ1-2, with a weak D call TRBD1 (5 bases). The CDR3 is 14 amino acids. The germline V gene has CDR1 SGHTA and CDR2 FQGNSA. V lost 0 bases to trimming and J lost 6 bases, with 11 bases between them. The CDR3 bases are TGTGCCAGCAGCTTAGCCCCAGGGCAACATGGCTACACCTTC. Translating it yields CASSLAPGQHGYTF. Together with reference TRBV7-2 and TRBJ1-2, the CDR3 gives the full variable domain: GAGVSQSPSNKVTEKGKDVELRCDPISGHTALYWYRQSLGQGLEFLIYFQGNSAPDKSGLPSDRFSAERTGGSVSTLTIQRTQQEDSAVYLCASSLAPGQHGYTFGSGTRLTVV.

CDR3 nucleotide sequence: TGTGCCAGCACCCCGCTCGGACTAGCTTTCAATGAGCAGTTCTTC. Its translation is CASTPLGLAFNEQFF. The chain links TRBV6-2 or TRBV6-3 to TRBJ2-1; 8 bases match TRBD2. The length of the CDR3 is 15 residues. Losses at the gene ends were 7 bases for V and 6 bases for J; bases not matched to a gene: 11. Germline-derived CDR1 and CDR2 are MNHEY and SVGEGT.